The table lists the clone carrying this T cell receptor (beta chain) with many counts. In the source study's methods: Estimation of nucleated cell counts was performed using reference gene primer amplification. Assay used: immunoSEQ multiplex PCR; TCRdb lists only in-frame clones, some missing. V, J and clone size are taken as reported in that table, and D and trimming were inferred from the DNA itself. The profile covers about 100,000 clones, with approximately 86% appearing a single time and about an eighth taken by the ten largest. The entry originates in a study of blood T cell repertoires in COVID-19. Study summary: Specimens from acute and convalescent COVID-19 originated in the United States, Italy and Spain. T cells, B-cell-depleted T cells, or PBMCs supplied cDNA or gDNA.

Germline-derived CDR1 and CDR2 are SGHDN and FVKESK. Trimming took off 1 base at V and 1 base at J, with 13 bases between the two ends. CDR3 length: 17 amino acids. Sequencing used peripheral blood. The rearrangement joins TRBV14 to TRBJ2-2, with a weak D call TRBD2 (6 bases). This receptor was obtained from a man aged 50 to 60 with active or convalescent COVID-19. CDR3 coding DNA: TGTGCCAGCAGCCAAGTGATTAGCGGCCTGAACACCGGGGAGCTGTTTTTT. It specifies CASSQVISGLNTGELFF.